Shown below are 5 T cell receptor beta chains from a single sample sequenced in a study of identical twins. In TCRdb, the 5' RACE reads were re-called with MiXCR into one record per CDR3 protein. This table has a few hundred thousand distinct CDR3 sequences, around 9% appearing once. The sequencing sample was made of naive T cells sorted from blood. All receptors derive from a woman aged 45-65 years in good health.

This clonotype was counted ten times or more. The chain recombines TRBV7-2 with TRBJ1-1, with D unresolved. V lost 1 base and J 3 bases, leaving 6 bases between the germline ends. The CDR3 contains 13 residues. The germline gives CDR1 SGHTA, CDR2 FQGNSA. CDR3 sequence (DNA): TGTGCCAGCAGCTTAGAATACTACACTGAAGCTTTCTTT. Translating gives CASSLEYYTEAFF. The full variable domain, with the rest looked up from reference TRBV7-2 and TRBJ1-1, is GAGVSQSPSNKVTEKGKDVELRCDPISGHTALYWYRQSLGQGLEFLIYFQGNSAPDKSGLPSDRFSAERTGGSVSTLTIQRTQQEDSAVYLCASSLEYYTEAFFGQGTRLTVV.

This clonotype was observed at least ten times. The chain is built from TRBV29-1 and TRBJ1-2; D is undetermined. The CDR3 loop spans 11 amino acids. Germline CDR1 reads SQVTM; CDR2 reads ANQGSEA. V was pared by 4 bases and J by 8 bases, with 11 bases between. The DNA of the CDR3 is TGCAGCGTTGCCGGGAGTGGGGGCTACACCTTC. Amino acids: CSVAGSGGYTF.

This clonotype appeared a few times. The chain combines TRBV20-1 with TRBJ2-7; TRBD2 is a possible D gene (5 bases). Per germline, CDR1 DFQATT and CDR2 SNEGSKA (reference sequence). The CDR3 has 14 residues. Trimming left V 0 bases short and J 4 bases short, with 13 bases between. CDR3 protein: CSAREGSLAYEQYF. The CDR3 bases are TGCAGTGCTAGAGAGGGGAGTCTTGCGTACGAGCAGTACTTC.

V usage is TRBV27 and J usage is TRBJ2-2, with no clear D. The CDR3 has 11 amino acids. Germline V CDR1 and CDR2: MNHEY, SMNVEV (reference sequence). Trimming took off 8 bases at V and 8 bases at J, with 9 bases between the two ends. CDR3 region: CASLQAGELFF. CDR3 coding DNA: TGTGCCAGCCTCCAAGCGGGGGAGCTGTTTTTT.

This sequence joins TRBV24-1 and TRBJ2-2; 9 nucleotides align to TRBD1. The J segment lost 8 bases and the V segment lost 4 bases, leaving 10 bases of the junction unmatched. The CDR3 has 16 residues. CDR1 and CDR2 from the germline V gene are KGHDR and SFDVKD. The CDR3 region has the DNA TGTGCCACCAGTGACCGTGGACAGGGGTCGGCGGGGGAGCTGTTTTTT. Encoded protein: CATSDRGQGSAGELFF.